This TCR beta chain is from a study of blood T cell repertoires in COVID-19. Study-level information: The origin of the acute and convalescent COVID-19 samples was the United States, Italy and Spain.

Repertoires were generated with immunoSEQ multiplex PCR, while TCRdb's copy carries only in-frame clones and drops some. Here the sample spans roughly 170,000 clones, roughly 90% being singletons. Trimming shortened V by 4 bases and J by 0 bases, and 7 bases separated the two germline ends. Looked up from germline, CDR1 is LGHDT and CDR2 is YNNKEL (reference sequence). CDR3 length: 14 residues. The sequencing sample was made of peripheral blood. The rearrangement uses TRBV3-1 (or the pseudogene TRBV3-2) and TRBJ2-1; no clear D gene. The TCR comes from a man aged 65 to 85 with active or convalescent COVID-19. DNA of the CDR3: TGTGCCAGCAGCCCTCCGCGCTCCTACAATGAGCAGTTCTTC. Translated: CASSPPRSYNEQFF.